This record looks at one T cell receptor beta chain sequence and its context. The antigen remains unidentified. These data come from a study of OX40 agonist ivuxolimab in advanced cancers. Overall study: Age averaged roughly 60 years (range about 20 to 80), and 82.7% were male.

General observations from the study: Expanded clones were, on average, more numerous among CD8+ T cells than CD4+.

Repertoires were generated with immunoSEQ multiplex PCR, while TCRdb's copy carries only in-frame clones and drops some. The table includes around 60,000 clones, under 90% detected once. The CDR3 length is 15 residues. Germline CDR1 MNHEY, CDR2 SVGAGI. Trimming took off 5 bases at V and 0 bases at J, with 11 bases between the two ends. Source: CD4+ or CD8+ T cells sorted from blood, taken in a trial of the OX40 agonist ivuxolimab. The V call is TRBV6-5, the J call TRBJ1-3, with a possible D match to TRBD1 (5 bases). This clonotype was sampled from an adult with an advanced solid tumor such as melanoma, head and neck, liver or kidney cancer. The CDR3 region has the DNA TGTGCCAGCAGTAATGGGGCGTACTCTGGAAACACCATATATTTT. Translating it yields CASSNGAYSGNTIYF.